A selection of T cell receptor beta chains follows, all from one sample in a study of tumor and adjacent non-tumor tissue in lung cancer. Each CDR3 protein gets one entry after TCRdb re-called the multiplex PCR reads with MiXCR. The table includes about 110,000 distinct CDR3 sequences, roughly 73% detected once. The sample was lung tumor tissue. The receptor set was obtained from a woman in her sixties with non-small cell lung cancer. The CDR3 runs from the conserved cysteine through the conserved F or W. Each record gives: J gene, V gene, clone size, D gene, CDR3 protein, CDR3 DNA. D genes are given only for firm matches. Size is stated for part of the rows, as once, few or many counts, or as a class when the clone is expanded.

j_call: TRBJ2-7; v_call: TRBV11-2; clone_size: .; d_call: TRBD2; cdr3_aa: CASSLFPSGNDEQYF; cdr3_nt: TGTGCCAGCAGCTTATTTCCGAGCGGGAACGACGAGCAATACTTC
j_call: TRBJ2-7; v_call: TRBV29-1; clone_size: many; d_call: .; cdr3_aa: CSAGHPKGVSYEQYF; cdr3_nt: TGCAGCGCCGGGCACCCGAAGGGGGTCTCCTACGAGCAGTACTTC
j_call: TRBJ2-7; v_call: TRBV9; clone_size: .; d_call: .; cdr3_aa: CASSGQQGRGEQYF; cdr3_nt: TGTGCCAGCAGCGGACAACAGGGACGAGGCGAGCAGTACTTC
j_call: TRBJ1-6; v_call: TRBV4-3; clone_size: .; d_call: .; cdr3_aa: CASSQEGGGRSPLHF; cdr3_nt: TGCGCCAGCAGTCAAGAGGGTGGGGGCCGATCACCCCTCCACTTT
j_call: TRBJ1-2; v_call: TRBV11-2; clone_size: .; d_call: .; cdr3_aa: CAISREGRGGYTF; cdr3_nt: TGTGCCATCAGCAGGGAGGGGAGGGGAGGCTACACATTC
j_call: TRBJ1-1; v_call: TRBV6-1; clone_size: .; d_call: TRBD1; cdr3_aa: CVSSGQATEVFF; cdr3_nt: TGTGTCAGCAGTGGACAGGCCACTGAAGTTTTCTTT
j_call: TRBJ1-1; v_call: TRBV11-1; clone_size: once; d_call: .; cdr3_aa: CARSLVGAIPNTGAFF; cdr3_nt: TGTGCCAGGAGCTTAGTGGGCGCTATCCCGAACACTGGGGCTTTCTTT
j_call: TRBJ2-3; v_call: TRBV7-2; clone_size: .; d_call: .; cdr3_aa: CAGSLTRVPDTQYF; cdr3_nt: TGTGCCGGCAGCCTTACTCGCGTCCCAGATACACAGTATTTT
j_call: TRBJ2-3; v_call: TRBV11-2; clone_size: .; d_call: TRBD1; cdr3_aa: CAIPRDRGQPQYF; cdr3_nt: TGCGCCATCCCCCGGGACAGGGGTCAGCCCCAGTATTTT
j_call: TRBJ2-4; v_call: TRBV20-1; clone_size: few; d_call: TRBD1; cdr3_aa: CSARGQGERAKNIQYF; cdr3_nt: TGCAGTGCTAGAGGGCAGGGGGAGAGGGCCAAAAACATTCAGTACTTT
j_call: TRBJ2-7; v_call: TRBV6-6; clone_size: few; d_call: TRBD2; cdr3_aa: CASIKGASGNYEQYF; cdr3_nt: TGTGCCAGCATCAAAGGGGCTAGCGGGAACTACGAGCAGTACTTC
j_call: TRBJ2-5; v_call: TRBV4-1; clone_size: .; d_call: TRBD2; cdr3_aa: CAGSQDPSGRETQYF; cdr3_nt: TGCGCCGGCAGCCAAGATCCTAGCGGGAGGGAGACCCAGTACTTC
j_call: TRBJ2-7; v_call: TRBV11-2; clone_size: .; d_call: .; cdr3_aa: CASRLASPENEQYF; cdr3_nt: TGTGCCAGCAGATTAGCTAGCCCCGAGAACGAACAGTACTTC
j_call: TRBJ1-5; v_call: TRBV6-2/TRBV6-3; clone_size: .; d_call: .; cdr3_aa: CASSYGWLGIQPQHF; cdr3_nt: TGCGCCAGCAGTTACGGGTGGCTAGGGATTCAGCCCCAGCATTTT
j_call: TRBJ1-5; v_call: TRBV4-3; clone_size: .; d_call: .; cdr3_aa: CASSQGRMRGDTQHF; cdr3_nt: TGCGCCAGCAGCCAAGGGAGGATGAGGGGAGATACGCAGCATTTT
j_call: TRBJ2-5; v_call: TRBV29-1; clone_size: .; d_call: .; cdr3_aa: CSVELTGETQYF; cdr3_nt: TGCAGCGTTGAACTCACTGGAGAGACCCAGTACTTC
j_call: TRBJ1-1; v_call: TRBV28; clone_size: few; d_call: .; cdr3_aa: CASSLSRLGWGFF; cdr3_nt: TGTGCCAGCAGTTTATCACGTTTAGGCTGGGGTTTCTTT
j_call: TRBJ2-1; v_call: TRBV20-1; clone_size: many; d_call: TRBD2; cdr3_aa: CSAPSGRIHNEQFF; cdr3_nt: TGCAGTGCACCGAGCGGGAGGATACACAATGAGCAGTTCTTC
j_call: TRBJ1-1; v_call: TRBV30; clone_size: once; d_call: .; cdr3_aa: CAWNDGGNTEAYF; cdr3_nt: TGTGCCTGGAACGACGGGGGGAACACTGAAGCTTACTTT
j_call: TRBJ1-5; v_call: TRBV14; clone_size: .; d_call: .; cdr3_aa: CASSPLGGDQPQYF; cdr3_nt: TGTGCCAGCAGCCCCCTAGGGGGGGATCAGCCCCAATATTTT
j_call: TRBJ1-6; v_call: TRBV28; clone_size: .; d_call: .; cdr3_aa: CASSPPRWSLHF; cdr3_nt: TGTGCCAGCAGTCCCCCGCGATGGTCCCTCCACTTT
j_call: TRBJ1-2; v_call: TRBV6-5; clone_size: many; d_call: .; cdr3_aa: CASSYSTIRGYTF; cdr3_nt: TGTGCCAGCAGTTACTCCACTATCAGGGGCTACACCTTC
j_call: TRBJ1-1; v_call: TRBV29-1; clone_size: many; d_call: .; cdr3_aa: CSARGDLNTEAFF; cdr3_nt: TGCAGCGCTAGGGGAGATTTGAACACTGAAGCTTTCTTT
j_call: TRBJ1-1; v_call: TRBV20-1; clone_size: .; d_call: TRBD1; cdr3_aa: CSARSQGAPMNTEDFF; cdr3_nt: TGCAGTGCTAGAAGCCAGGGGGCGCCTATGAACACTGAAGATTTCTTT
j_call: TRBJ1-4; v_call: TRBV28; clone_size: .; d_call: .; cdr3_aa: CASIFSGYSREKLFF; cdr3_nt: TGTGCCAGCATTTTTTCGGGGTACAGTCGAGAAAAACTGTTTTTT
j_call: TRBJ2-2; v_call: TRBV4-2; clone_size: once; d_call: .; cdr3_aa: CASNQVQGVGTGELFF; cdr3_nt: TGTGCCAGCAACCAAGTTCAGGGAGTAGGTACCGGGGAGCTGTTTTTT
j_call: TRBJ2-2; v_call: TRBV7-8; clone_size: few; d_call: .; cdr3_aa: CASRVRPNTGELFF; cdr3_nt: TGTGCCAGCAGAGTCAGGCCCAACACCGGGGAGCTGTTTTTT
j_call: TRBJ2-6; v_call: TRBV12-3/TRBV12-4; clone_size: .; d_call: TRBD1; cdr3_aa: CAIGTGLFSEANVLTF; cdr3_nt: TGTGCCATTGGGACAGGGCTCTTCTCTGAGGCCAACGTCCTGACTTTC
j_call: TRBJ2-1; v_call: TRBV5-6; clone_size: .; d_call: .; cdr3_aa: CASNPLKVVNHNEQFF; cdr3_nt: TGTGCTAGCAACCCTTTGAAGGTGGTCAATCACAATGAGCAGTTCTTC
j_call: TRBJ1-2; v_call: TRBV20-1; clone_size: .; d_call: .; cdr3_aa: CSSGTRGGYTF; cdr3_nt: TGCAGTTCCGGGACAAGGGGCGGCTACACCTTC
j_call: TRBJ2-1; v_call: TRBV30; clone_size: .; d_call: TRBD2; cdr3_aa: CAWEDPAGVSRNEQFF; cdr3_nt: TGTGCCTGGGAGGACCCAGCGGGAGTATCGAGGAATGAGCAGTTCTTC
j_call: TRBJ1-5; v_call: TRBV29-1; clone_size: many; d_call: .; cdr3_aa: CSVDTTRHQPQHF; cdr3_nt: TGCAGCGTGGACACCACTCGACATCAGCCCCAGCATTTT
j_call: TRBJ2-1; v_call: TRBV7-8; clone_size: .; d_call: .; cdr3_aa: CVSSLGPVREEFF; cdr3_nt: TGTGTCAGCAGCTTAGGTCCAGTCCGTGAGGAGTTCTTC
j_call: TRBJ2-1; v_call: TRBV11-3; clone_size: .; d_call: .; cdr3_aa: CASSLELIIGSHNEQFF; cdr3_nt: TGCGCCAGCAGCTTAGAGTTAATTATCGGGAGCCACAATGAGCAGTTCTTC
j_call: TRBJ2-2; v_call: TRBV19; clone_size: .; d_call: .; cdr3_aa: CASSKGPRELFF; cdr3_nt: TGTGCCAGTAGTAAAGGGCCACGGGAGCTGTTTTTT
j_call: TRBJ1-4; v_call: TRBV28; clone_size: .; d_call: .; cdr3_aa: CASSFYGGGEKLFF; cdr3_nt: TGTGCCAGCAGTTTCTACGGTGGTGGTGAAAAACTGTTTTTT
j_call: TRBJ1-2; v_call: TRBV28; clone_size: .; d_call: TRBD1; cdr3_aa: CASSLGTGVPGYTF; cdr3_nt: TGTGCCAGCAGTTTGGGGACAGGGGTGCCTGGCTACACCTTC
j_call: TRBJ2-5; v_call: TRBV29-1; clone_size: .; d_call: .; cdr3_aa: CSVRDLFSGILQETQYF; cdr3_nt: TGCAGCGTTCGGGATCTGTTTAGCGGAATTCTCCAAGAGACCCAGTACTTC
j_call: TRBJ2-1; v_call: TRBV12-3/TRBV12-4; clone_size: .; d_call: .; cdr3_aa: CASSAGGGLGGQFF; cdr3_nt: TGTGCCAGCAGCGCTGGGGGAGGACTTGGTGGGCAGTTCTTC
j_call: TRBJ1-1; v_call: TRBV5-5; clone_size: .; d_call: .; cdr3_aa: CASSLRSDSERTETFF; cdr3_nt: TGTGCCAGCAGCTTGAGGTCCGACTCTGAGCGCACTGAAACTTTCTTT
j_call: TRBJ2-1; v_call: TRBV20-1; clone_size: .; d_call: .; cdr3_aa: CSLIPPGRDEQFF; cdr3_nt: TGCAGCTTAATCCCCCCCGGCCGCGATGAGCAGTTCTTC
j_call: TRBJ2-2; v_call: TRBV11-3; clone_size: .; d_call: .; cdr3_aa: CLSSFSRQGGELFF; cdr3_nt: TGTCTCAGCAGCTTCAGTCGGCAAGGGGGGGAGCTGTTTTTT
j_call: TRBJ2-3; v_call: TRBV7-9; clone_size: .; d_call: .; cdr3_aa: CASSLSRTNGHTDTQNF; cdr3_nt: TGTGCCAGCAGCTTGTCGAGGACTAACGGACACACAGATACGCAGAATTTT
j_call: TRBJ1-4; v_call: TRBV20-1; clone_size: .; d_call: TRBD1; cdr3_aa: CSAPNPPRQGGEKLFF; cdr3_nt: TGCAGTGCTCCTAATCCACCCAGACAGGGTGGTGAAAAACTGTTTTTT
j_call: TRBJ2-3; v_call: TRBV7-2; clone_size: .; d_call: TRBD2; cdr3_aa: CASSLGVGGLYTQYF; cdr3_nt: TGTGCCAGCAGCTTAGGAGTGGGAGGGCTGTATACGCAGTATTTT
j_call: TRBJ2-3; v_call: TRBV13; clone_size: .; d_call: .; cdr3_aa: CASSPGGGSSTDTQYF; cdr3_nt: TGTGCCAGCAGCCCGGGTGGAGGTTCTAGCACAGATACGCAGTATTTT
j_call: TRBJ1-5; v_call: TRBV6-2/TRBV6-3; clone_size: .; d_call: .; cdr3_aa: CVSSYAEGNQAQHF; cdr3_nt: TGTGTCAGCAGTTACGCGGAGGGCAATCAGGCCCAGCATTTT
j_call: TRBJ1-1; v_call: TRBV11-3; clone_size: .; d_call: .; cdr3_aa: CDRSLGGTEAFF; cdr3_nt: TGTGACAGAAGCTTAGGTGGGACTGAAGCTTTCTTT
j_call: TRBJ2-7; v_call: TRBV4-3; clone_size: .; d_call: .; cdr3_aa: CVSSQGAMYEQYF; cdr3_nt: TGCGTCAGCAGCCAAGGGGCGATGTACGAGCAGTACTTC
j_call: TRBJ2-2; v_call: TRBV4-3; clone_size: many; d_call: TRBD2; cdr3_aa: CASSQEISGISNTGELFF; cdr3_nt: TGCGCCAGCAGCCAAGAAATTAGCGGGATATCGAACACCGGGGAGCTGTTTTTT
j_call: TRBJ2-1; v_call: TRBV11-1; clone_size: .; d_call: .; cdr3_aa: CASSLATVRKQFF; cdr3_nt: TGTGCAAGCAGCTTAGCGACAGTGCGTAAGCAGTTCTTC